The rows below give T cell receptor beta chains drawn from one sample of a study of T cells in Graves' hyperthyroidism and ophthalmopathy. A single record per CDR3 protein comes from TCRdb applying MiXCR to the multiplex PCR reads. The sample records hundreds of thousands of distinct CDR3 sequences, around 17% being singletons. Sequencing was carried out using blood. The origin of the receptors is a woman aged 18-35 years with Graves' hyperthyroidism. Each CDR3 is given with its conserved first and last residue. A D gene is named only where the DNA matches it firmly. Size values are once, few and many counts, or a class for expanded clones, and some rows have none.

abundance: -
j_gene: TRBJ2-5
d_gene: TRBD1
v_gene: TRBV28
CDR3nt: TGTGCCAGCAGTTTATTCGGGACAGGGGTTTACTTC
CDR3aa: CASSLFGTGVYF

abundance: many
j_gene: TRBJ2-3
d_gene: -
v_gene: TRBV7-2
CDR3nt: TGTGCCAGCAGCTTAGTACACACAGATACGCAGTATTTT
CDR3aa: CASSLVHTDTQYF

abundance: -
j_gene: TRBJ2-3
d_gene: TRBD1
v_gene: TRBV10-3
CDR3nt: TGTGCCATCAGGGCGGGACAGGGAACAGATACGCAGTATTTT
CDR3aa: CAIRAGQGTDTQYF

abundance: -
j_gene: TRBJ2-7
d_gene: TRBD1
v_gene: TRBV7-9
CDR3nt: TGTGCCAGCAGCTCAGGGACAGGGTTTTTTTACGAGCAGTACTTC
CDR3aa: CASSSGTGFFYEQYF

abundance: -
j_gene: TRBJ2-7
d_gene: -
v_gene: TRBV15
CDR3nt: TGTGCCACCAGCAGAGATTACTCGCCCAGCTCCTACGAGCAGTACTTC
CDR3aa: CATSRDYSPSSYEQYF

abundance: many
j_gene: TRBJ2-7
d_gene: TRBD1
v_gene: TRBV30
CDR3nt: TGTGCCTGGAGCGAAGGACAGGGCTACGAGCAGTACTTC
CDR3aa: CAWSEGQGYEQYF

abundance: few
j_gene: TRBJ2-5
d_gene: -
v_gene: TRBV10-3
CDR3nt: TGTGCCATCAGTGGGGCAGGCCAGGAGACCCAGTACTTC
CDR3aa: CAISGAGQETQYF

abundance: -
j_gene: TRBJ2-2
d_gene: TRBD2
v_gene: TRBV12-5
CDR3nt: TGTGCTAGTGGTTTGGTAACCCTTGGGACTAGCGGTATAAGGCTGCGGGAGCTGTTTTTT
CDR3aa: CASGLVTLGTSGIRLRELFF

abundance: -
j_gene: TRBJ2-7
d_gene: -
v_gene: TRBV7-2
CDR3nt: TGTGCCAGCAGCTTAGTCCCCGGTGTAACCTACGAGCAGTACTTC
CDR3aa: CASSLVPGVTYEQYF

abundance: many
j_gene: TRBJ1-1
d_gene: -
v_gene: TRBV10-3
CDR3nt: TGTGCCATCAGTGAAGGTTCGAACACTGAAGCTTTCTTT
CDR3aa: CAISEGSNTEAFF

abundance: few
j_gene: TRBJ1-2
d_gene: TRBD1
v_gene: TRBV10-3
CDR3nt: TGTGCCATCAGTGACTCCGGGACAGGGTACAACTATGGCTACACCTTC
CDR3aa: CAISDSGTGYNYGYTF

abundance: many
j_gene: TRBJ2-5
d_gene: -
v_gene: TRBV3-1
CDR3nt: TGTGCCAGCAGCCAAGAAGCCCCCAGGAACCAAGAGACCCAGTACTTC
CDR3aa: CASSQEAPRNQETQYF

abundance: once
j_gene: TRBJ2-1
d_gene: -
v_gene: TRBV12-3/TRBV12-4
CDR3nt: TGTGCCAGCAGTTTCCAGGGCACAGCCTACAATGAGCAGTTCTTC
CDR3aa: CASSFQGTAYNEQFF

abundance: many
j_gene: TRBJ2-7
d_gene: -
v_gene: TRBV20-1
CDR3nt: TGCAGTGCTCACCGGGCCAAAGCCCTCTCCTACGAGCAGTACTTC
CDR3aa: CSAHRAKALSYEQYF

abundance: -
j_gene: TRBJ2-6
d_gene: -
v_gene: TRBV25-1
CDR3nt: TGTGCCAGCAGTGATGGGCCCAACTCTGGGGCCAACGTCCTGACTTTC
CDR3aa: CASSDGPNSGANVLTF

abundance: few
j_gene: TRBJ1-1
d_gene: -
v_gene: TRBV18
CDR3nt: TGTGCCAGCTCACCATATGGGATGAACACTGAAGCTTTCTTT
CDR3aa: CASSPYGMNTEAFF

abundance: many
j_gene: TRBJ1-5
d_gene: -
v_gene: TRBV7-2
CDR3nt: TGTGCCAGCAGCGAGGGGTTCACCGTACGCAATCAGCCCCAGCATTTT
CDR3aa: CASSEGFTVRNQPQHF

abundance: many
j_gene: TRBJ1-6
d_gene: -
v_gene: TRBV3-1
CDR3nt: TGTGCCAGCAGCCAAGTCCCTGGAAGTTCTTTAGGATCACCCCTCCACTTT
CDR3aa: CASSQVPGSSLGSPLHF

abundance: -
j_gene: TRBJ2-7
d_gene: TRBD2
v_gene: TRBV4-1
CDR3nt: TGCGCCAGCAGCCAACCAGCGGGGGCCTACGAGCAGTACTTC
CDR3aa: CASSQPAGAYEQYF

abundance: -
j_gene: TRBJ2-1
d_gene: -
v_gene: TRBV19
CDR3nt: TGTGCCACCGATAGCGGTGCCTCGTACAATGAGCAGTTCTTC
CDR3aa: CATDSGASYNEQFF

abundance: many
j_gene: TRBJ2-1
d_gene: TRBD2
v_gene: TRBV27
CDR3nt: TGTGCCAGCAGTTTAGGGCGGGAGGGCCGCCACAATGAGCAGTTCTTC
CDR3aa: CASSLGREGRHNEQFF

abundance: few
j_gene: TRBJ1-1
d_gene: -
v_gene: TRBV6-6
CDR3nt: TGTGCCAGCAGTTACGGATTTTTCCGAAAGAACACTGAAGCTTTCTTT
CDR3aa: CASSYGFFRKNTEAFF

abundance: -
j_gene: TRBJ2-7
d_gene: -
v_gene: TRBV5-1
CDR3nt: TGCGCCAGCAGCAAGGACAGCCGCTCCTACGAGCAGTACTTC
CDR3aa: CASSKDSRSYEQYF

abundance: -
j_gene: TRBJ2-2
d_gene: TRBD2
v_gene: TRBV20-1
CDR3nt: TGCAGTGCCCCGACTAGCGGCACTTCGAACACCGGGGAGCTGTTTTTT
CDR3aa: CSAPTSGTSNTGELFF

abundance: -
j_gene: TRBJ1-1
d_gene: -
v_gene: TRBV24-1
CDR3nt: TGTGCCACCACGGACAAGGGGCTTTCTGGAGCTTTCTTT
CDR3aa: CATTDKGLSGAFF

abundance: many
j_gene: TRBJ2-5
d_gene: -
v_gene: TRBV11-1
CDR3nt: TGTGCCAGCAGCTTCCCGTGGCAAGAGACCCAGTACTTC
CDR3aa: CASSFPWQETQYF

abundance: many
j_gene: TRBJ2-7
d_gene: -
v_gene: TRBV11-2
CDR3nt: TGTGCCAGCAGCTTAGACGGCAGCCCCTGCGAGCAGTACTTC
CDR3aa: CASSLDGSPCEQYF

abundance: many
j_gene: TRBJ2-7
d_gene: -
v_gene: TRBV12-3/TRBV12-4
CDR3nt: TGTGCCAGCAGGCGGGACATCTCCTACGAGCAGTACTTC
CDR3aa: CASRRDISYEQYF

abundance: few
j_gene: TRBJ1-5
d_gene: TRBD1
v_gene: TRBV12-3/TRBV12-4
CDR3nt: TGTGCCAGCAGCCAGACAGGGTTTAGCAATCAGCCCCAGCATTTT
CDR3aa: CASSQTGFSNQPQHF

abundance: few
j_gene: TRBJ2-7
d_gene: -
v_gene: TRBV4-3
CDR3nt: TGCGCCAGCAGCCAAGACAGTGGTTTCTACGAGCAGTACTTC
CDR3aa: CASSQDSGFYEQYF

abundance: -
j_gene: TRBJ1-2
d_gene: -
v_gene: TRBV19
CDR3nt: TGTGCCAGTAGTGTAACAACAACTCTCTATGGCTACACCTTC
CDR3aa: CASSVTTTLYGYTF

abundance: many
j_gene: TRBJ2-4
d_gene: TRBD1
v_gene: TRBV28
CDR3nt: TGTGCCAGCAGTTCCGGGACAGTAGCCAAAAACATTCAGTACTTC
CDR3aa: CASSSGTVAKNIQYF

abundance: many
j_gene: TRBJ2-3
d_gene: -
v_gene: TRBV7-3
CDR3nt: TGTGCCAGCACCCTTGGGCCCACAGATACGCAGTATTTT
CDR3aa: CASTLGPTDTQYF

abundance: -
j_gene: TRBJ2-7
d_gene: -
v_gene: TRBV20-1
CDR3nt: TGCAGTGCTCCCGGGGTCCCCTCCTACGAGCAGTACTTC
CDR3aa: CSAPGVPSYEQYF